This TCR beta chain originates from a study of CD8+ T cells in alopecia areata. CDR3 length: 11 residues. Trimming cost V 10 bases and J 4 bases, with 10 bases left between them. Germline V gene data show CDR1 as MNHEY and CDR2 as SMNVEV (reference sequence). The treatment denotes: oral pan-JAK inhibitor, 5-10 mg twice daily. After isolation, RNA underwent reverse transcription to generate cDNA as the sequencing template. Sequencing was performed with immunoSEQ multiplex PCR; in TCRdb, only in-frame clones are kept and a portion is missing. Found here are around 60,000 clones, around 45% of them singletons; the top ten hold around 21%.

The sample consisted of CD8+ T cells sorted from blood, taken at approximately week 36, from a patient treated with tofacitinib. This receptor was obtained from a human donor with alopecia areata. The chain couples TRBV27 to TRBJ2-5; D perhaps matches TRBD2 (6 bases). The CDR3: CATLGGETQYF. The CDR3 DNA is TGTGCCACCCTGGGAGGAGAGACCCAGTACTTC.